The clone carrying this T cell receptor (beta chain) was detected many times. Germline CDR1 is ENHRY and CDR2 is SYGVKD. Trimming cost V 6 bases and J 3 bases; bases outside gene matches: 5. The CDR3 has 13 residues. According to the study, TCR beta libraries were built with iRepertoire HTBI primers and CDR3-region Arm-PCR. From the multiplex PCR reads, TCRdb called clonotypes with MiXCR, one entry per CDR3 protein. The table lists about 620,000 distinct CDR3 sequences, 15% to 20% of them singletons. The sample comes from a study of regulatory T cells in long-lasting Graves disease. Time point indicated: newly diagnosed GD, antithyroid drugs for less than 3 months. The TCR library was made from RNA that had been extracted from PBMCs in TRIzol. The sample was also reused in another study, on T cells in Graves' hyperthyroidism and ophthalmopathy. According to that study: Hyperthyroidism of Graves' type that showed no ophthalmopathy progression within 18 months was stable. Each diagnosis drew on symptoms, thyroxine, TRAb, thyroid ultrasound and orbital computed tomography findings. Most thyroid-expanded clonotypes above 0.001 were also found in blood. Using 13 V-J features, a model discriminated ophthalmopathy from stable hyperthyroidism.

The chain recombines TRBV10-3 with TRBJ2-7; 7 positions match TRBD1. The sample was peripheral blood mononuclear cells (PBMCs), taken at new diagnosis, from a patient treated with antithyroid drugs. The sequence was collected from a woman younger than 45 with Graves disease. CDR3 in amino acids: CAIRRGQSYEQYF. CDR3 in DNA: TGTGCCATCAGGAGGGGACAGAGCTACGAGCAGTACTTC.